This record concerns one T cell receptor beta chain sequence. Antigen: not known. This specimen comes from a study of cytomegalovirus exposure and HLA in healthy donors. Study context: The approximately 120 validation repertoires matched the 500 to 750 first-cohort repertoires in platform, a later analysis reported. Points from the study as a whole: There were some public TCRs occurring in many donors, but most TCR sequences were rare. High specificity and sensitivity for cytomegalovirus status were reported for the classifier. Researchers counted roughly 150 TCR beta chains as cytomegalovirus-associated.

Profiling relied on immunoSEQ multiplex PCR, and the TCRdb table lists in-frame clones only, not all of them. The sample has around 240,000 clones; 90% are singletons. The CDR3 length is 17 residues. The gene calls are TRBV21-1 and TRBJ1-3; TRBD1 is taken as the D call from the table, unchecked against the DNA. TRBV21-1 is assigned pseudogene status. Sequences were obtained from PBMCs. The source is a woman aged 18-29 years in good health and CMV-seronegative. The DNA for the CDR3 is TGTGCCAGCAGCAAGCGAGGGACAGATGGTGATGGAAACACCATATATTTT. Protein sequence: CASSKRGTDGDGNTIYF.